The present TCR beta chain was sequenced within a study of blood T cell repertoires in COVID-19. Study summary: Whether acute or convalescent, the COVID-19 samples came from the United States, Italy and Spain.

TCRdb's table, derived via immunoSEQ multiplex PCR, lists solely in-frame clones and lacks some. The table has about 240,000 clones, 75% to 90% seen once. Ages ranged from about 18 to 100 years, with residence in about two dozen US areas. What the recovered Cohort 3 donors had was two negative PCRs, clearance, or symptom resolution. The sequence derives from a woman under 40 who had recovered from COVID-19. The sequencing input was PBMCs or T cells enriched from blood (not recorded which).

CDR3 DNA: TGTGCCAGCAGTTACGAGGTCTACAATGAGCAGTTCTTC. It encodes CASSYEVYNEQFF. The rearrangement joins TRBV6-6 to TRBJ2-1, with D hard to call. The germline V gene has CDR1 MNHNY and CDR2 SVGAGI (reference sequence). The CDR3 sequence is 13 residues long. V was cut by 2 bases and J by 3 bases, with 5 bases left in between.